The clone carrying this T cell receptor (beta chain) has more than one count but fewer than ten. The antigen is unknown. The data belong to a study of T-cell reconstitution after alpha-beta-depleted transplantation in children. General study points: T-cell counts and diversity were attributed mostly to newly produced T cells one year after transplant. Surviving recipient cells, namely T cells and thymic progenitors, were the source of high day-60 TCRbeta diversity in some patients. After transplant, at about two months, alpha-beta T cells were reportedly derived from several hundred expanded graft clones.

Researchers prepared the TCRbeta library using unique molecular identifiers, the study reports. TCRdb ran MiXCR on the PCR reads and lists one entry per CDR3 protein. The table has approximately 400,000 distinct CDR3 sequences, 15% to 20% seen once; the top ten hold over 25%. With V trimmed by 4 bases and J by 5 bases, 2 bases remained unmatched. The CDR3 spans 13 residues. The germline CDR1 and CDR2 sequences are MNHEY and SMNVEV (reference sequence). The receptor was isolated from a boy less than two years old who had a stem cell transplant for Wiskott-Aldrich syndrome, so the T cells may come from the graft donor. The V and J genes are TRBV27 and TRBJ2-1; 7 bases map to TRBD2. The sample was PBMCs, mostly from graft donor cells, taken 360 days after TCRalphabeta/CD19-depleted stem cell transplant. The CDR3 is CASSWSGDNEQFF. For the CDR3, the DNA is TGTGCCAGCAGTTGGAGCGGGGACAATGAGCAGTTCTTC.